This T cell receptor beta chain was documented in a study of technical replicates of blood from several donors. The method was immunoSEQ multiplex PCR; TCRdb's version includes in-frame clones alone and lacks a portion of them. In the table there are about 69,000 clones, 80% to 90% of which are singletons. V was trimmed by 5 bases and J by 2 bases, leaving 11 bases between them. From germline, CDR1 is SGHNT and CDR2 YENEEA. CDR3 length: 14 residues. The receptor was derived from a human donor in good health. Some clones in this sample may be carry-over from other donors' samples. The specimen was PBMCs. The J gene is TRBJ2-3, the V gene TRBV11-3; no clear D. As DNA, the CDR3 is TGTGCCAGCAGCCCGAACCTACCCACAGATACGCAGTATTTT. Translation gives CASSPNLPTDTQYF.